A single sample is the source of the 24 T cell receptor beta chains below, sequenced in a study of blood T cell repertoires in COVID-19. The method was immunoSEQ multiplex PCR; TCRdb's version includes in-frame clones alone and lacks a portion of them. The sample records approximately 340,000 clones, roughly 90% being singletons. Source material: peripheral blood. The receptors shown here come from a young man with COVID-19, enrolled during active disease.

The J gene is TRBJ2-1, the V gene TRBV15; TRBD2 aligns across 15 bases. The V gene's germline CDR1 is LNHNV and CDR2 YYDKDF (reference sequence). The CDR3 totals 15 residues. Germline trimming cut 4 bases from V and 8 bases from J; bases unmatched to any gene: 3. The DNA for the CDR3 is TGTGCCACCAGCACCGGACTAGCGGGGGGGTATGAGCAGTTCTTC. Translation: CATSTGLAGGYEQFF.

The chain carries TRBV5-4 and TRBJ2-7; 8 positions agree with TRBD2. The V segment lost 8 bases and the J segment 3 bases; nucleotides outside the gene matches: 16. Germline V gene data show CDR1 as SGHNT and CDR2 as YYREEE (reference sequence). This CDR3 spans 16 amino acids. The CDR3 region is CASSPGPGGRSYEQYF. For the CDR3, the DNA is TGTGCCAGTAGCCCCGGCCCGGGGGGGAGAAGCTACGAGCAGTACTTC.

The chain couples TRBV6-1 to TRBJ2-3; maybe TRBD2 (5 bases). The ends were cut back, 0 bases at V and 4 bases at J, with 8 bases in the middle. The CDR3 is made up of 14 amino acids. Germline V CDR1 and CDR2: MNHNS, SASEGT. The DNA for the CDR3 is TGTGCCAGCAGTGAAGCGCGAGGGTCAGATACGCAGTATTTT. This gives the protein CASSEARGSDTQYF.

The chain couples TRBV6-2 or TRBV6-3 to TRBJ1-2; 7 bases are a match to TRBD1. Trimming removed 2 bases from V and 0 bases from J; junction bases left unmatched: 9. The CDR3 extends over 17 amino acids. The V gene's germline CDR1 is MNHEY and CDR2 SVGEGT. The CDR3 spells CASSYPRDRSSNYGYTF. In nucleotides, the CDR3 is TGTGCCAGCAGTTACCCCAGGGACAGATCGTCTAACTATGGCTACACCTTC.

The chain is built from TRBV27 and TRBJ1-4, with 7 bases identical to TRBD1. The CDR3 is made up of 15 amino acids. The V and J ends lost 6 bases and 5 bases, in that order; junction bases with no gene match: 9. Germline values: CDR1 MNHEY, CDR2 SMNVEV (reference sequence). The CDR3 coding sequence is TGTGCCAGCAGCCCAATGACAGGGACAAATGAAAAACTGTTTTTT. It encodes CASSPMTGTNEKLFF.

CDR3 nucleotides: TGTGCCAGCAGTTTGGGGACAGGAGCTTTCTTT. Translating gives CASSLGTGAFF. This chain uses TRBV12-3 or TRBV12-4 with TRBJ1-1; 8 nucleotides agree with TRBD1. The CDR3 has 11 amino acids. V shed 3 bases and J 10 bases; nucleotides not matched to a gene: 1.

The rearrangement joins TRBV28 to TRBJ2-7; D possibly corresponds to TRBD2 (6 bases). The V end lost 5 bases, the J end lost 3 bases, and 14 bases lay between the germline ends. Germline V CDR1 and CDR2: MDHEN, SYDVKM. The CDR3 runs to 14 residues. CDR3 bases: TGTGCCAGCAGTCCGGGGGACCAAGGCTACGAGCAGTACTTC. Protein product: CASSPGDQGYEQYF. The full variable domain, rest sourced from reference TRBV28 and TRBJ2-7, is DVKVTQSSRYLVKRTGEKVFLECVQDMDHENMFWYRQDPGLGLRLIYFSYDVKMKEKGDIPEGYSVSREKKERFSLILESASTNQTSMYLCASSPGDQGYEQYFGPGTRLTVT.

This chain connects TRBV18 to TRBJ1-3; D gene unclear. Germline CDR1 is KGHSH and CDR2 is LQKENI. The V gene lost 6 bases and the J gene lost 0 bases, with 6 bases spanning the gap. CDR3 length: 13 amino acids. The CDR3 region has the DNA TGTGCCAGCTCGGAGAGCTCTGGAAACACCATATATTTT. Protein product: CASSESSGNTIYF.

The J gene is TRBJ2-3, the V gene TRBV5-4; D unresolved. The germline V gene has CDR1 SGHNT and CDR2 YYREEE (reference sequence). The CDR3 contains 13 residues. V lost 4 bases and J 2 bases, leaving 8 bases between the germline ends. The CDR3 loop reads CASSLVATDTQYF. The DNA for the CDR3 is TGTGCCAGCAGCCTGGTGGCCACAGATACGCAGTATTTT.

V usage is TRBV6-2 or TRBV6-3 and J usage is TRBJ2-1, with TRBD1 as a possible D gene (6 bases). The V end lost 6 bases, the J end lost 1 base, and 13 bases lay between the germline ends. CDR1 and CDR2 from the germline V gene are MNHEY and SVGEGT. This CDR3 has 15 amino acids. The CDR3 sequence: CASSSPQGSYNEQFF. The DNA of the CDR3 is TGTGCCAGCAGCTCCCCCCAGGGGTCCTACAATGAGCAGTTCTTC.

This chain uses TRBV5-1 with TRBJ1-1; D perhaps matches TRBD1 (5 bases). CDR3 size: 13 residues. CDR1 is SGHRS, CDR2 YFSETQ, per germline. Trimming took 2 bases from V and 4 from J, leaving 9 bases between them. CDR3 coding DNA: TGCGCCAGCAGCTTCGAAGGGGTCACTGAAGCTTTCTTT. Its protein product is CASSFEGVTEAFF. Variable domain in full (rest from reference TRBV5-1 and TRBJ1-1): KAGVTQTPRYLIKTRGQQVTLSCSPISGHRSVSWYQQTPGQGLQFLFEYFSETQRNKGNFPGRFSGRQFSNSRSEMNVSTLELGDSALYLCASSFEGVTEAFFGQGTRLTVV.

J is TRBJ1-5 and V is TRBV5-5; D possibly corresponds to TRBD1 (5 bases). The germline gives CDR1 SGHKS, CDR2 YYEKEE (reference sequence). The V end was cut by 0 bases, the J end by 4 bases, with 14 bases between. This CDR3 has 16 amino acids. As DNA, the CDR3 is TGTGCCAGCAGCTTGGAAACGCCAGGGTTGAATCAGCCCCAGCATTTT. Translating gives CASSLETPGLNQPQHF.

The chain employs TRBV7-9 and TRBJ1-6, with 8 bases aligning to TRBD1. The CDR3 is 16 residues long. Germline V lookup: CDR1 SEHNR, CDR2 FQNEAQ (reference sequence). V shed 1 base, J shed 7 bases, and the junction held 6 bases outside the gene matches. CDR3 in DNA: TGTGCCAGCAGCTTAGGAATAGGACAGGGAAATTCACCCCTCCACTTT. It codes for CASSLGIGQGNSPLHF.

This chain uses TRBV7-2 with TRBJ1-4; no firm D call. CDR1 and CDR2 (germline): SGHTA, FQGNSA. Deletions cut 4 bases from V and 8 bases from J, with 14 bases between. There are 14 residues in the CDR3. CDR3 amino acids: CASSYRYSGEKLFF. The CDR3 DNA reads as TGTGCCAGCAGCTACCGGTACAGTGGGGAAAAACTGTTTTTT.

This rearrangement joins TRBV19 to TRBJ2-3; 8 bases fit TRBD1. The germline gives CDR1 LNHDA, CDR2 SQIVND (reference sequence). V dropped 2 bases and J dropped 4; count of bases not matched to a gene: 8. The CDR3 contains 16 residues. The CDR3 region is CASSITGTGVPDTQYF. DNA of the CDR3: TGTGCCAGTAGTATAACCGGGACAGGCGTCCCAGATACGCAGTATTTT.

The rearrangement uses TRBV5-1 and TRBJ2-1; 7 bases map to TRBD1. V dropped 1 base and J dropped 5; count of bases not matched to a gene: 9. Germline V gives CDR1 SGHRS, CDR2 YFSETQ. The CDR3 has 16 amino acids. CDR3 DNA sequence: TGCGCCAGCAGCTTGAATCGTCAGGGGGTTCACAATGAGCAGTTCTTC. Encoded protein: CASSLNRQGVHNEQFF.

The V gene is TRBV7-6, the J gene TRBJ2-1; 10 positions agree with TRBD2. This CDR3 region has 16 residues. The ends lost 5 bases at V and 4 bases at J; junction bases unmatched: 8. Germline V gene data show CDR1 as SGHVS and CDR2 as FNYEAQ. CDR3 residues: CASSPNSGGLYNEQFF. CDR3 bases: TGTGCCAGCAGCCCCAATAGCGGGGGGCTTTACAATGAGCAGTTCTTC.

For the CDR3, the DNA is TGTGCCAGCAGTTCCCGACCGGGACAGGGGTACGAGCAGTACTTC. Translating it yields CASSSRPGQGYEQYF. The rearrangement uses TRBV6-5 and TRBJ2-7; 10 bases fit TRBD1. Germline V gene sequence: CDR1 MNHEY, CDR2 SVGAGI. V lost 4 bases to trimming and J lost 4 bases; unmatched junction nucleotides: 7. The CDR3 has 15 residues.

This sequence joins TRBV19 and TRBJ2-5, with TRBD2 as a possible D gene (5 bases). Between the trimmed V and J ends, which lost 5 bases and 3 bases, there was a span of 13 bases. The germline V gene encodes CDR1 LNHDA and CDR2 SQIVND (reference sequence). The CDR3 runs 14 residues. CDR3 sequence: CASSSTRVEETQYF. CDR3 nucleotides: TGTGCCAGTAGTTCAACGAGGGTGGAAGAGACCCAGTACTTC.

The rearrangement links TRBV30 to TRBJ2-7; 9 nucleotides agree with TRBD2. Germline-derived CDR1 and CDR2 are GTSNPN and SVGIG (reference sequence). Trimming cost V 3 bases and J 3 bases; bases outside gene matches: 15. The CDR3 runs to 17 residues. The CDR3 DNA is TGTGCCTGGAGGTGGGTATGGCGGGGGGGCAGGAACTACGAGCAGTACTTC. The encoded protein is CAWRWVWRGGRNYEQYF. The variable domain in full, completed from reference TRBV30 and TRBJ2-7, reads SQTIHQWPATLVQPVGSPLSLECTVEGTSNPNLYWYRQAAGRGLQLLFYSVGIGQISSEVPQNLSASRPQDRQFILSSKKLLLSDSGFYLCAWRWVWRGGRNYEQYFGPGTRLTVT.

As DNA, the CDR3 is TGTGCCAGCAGCTTCTTCCTAGCGGGGGGTATAACAGATACGCAGTATTTT. This gives the protein CASSFFLAGGITDTQYF. V gene TRBV7-8 combines with J gene TRBJ2-3, with 11 nucleotides matching TRBD2. The V and J ends lost 3 bases and 3 bases, in that order; junction bases with no gene match: 8. Germline lookup yields CDR1 SGHVS and CDR2 FQNEAQ. The CDR3 is 17 amino acids.

Only one count was recorded for this clone. The CDR3 here is CASSRAVAGAYEQYF. The CDR3 DNA is TGCGCCAGCAGCCGAGCGGTAGCGGGAGCCTACGAGCAGTACTTC. The V gene is TRBV4-3, the J gene TRBJ2-7; 9 bases map to TRBD2. The CDR3 is made up of 15 amino acids. Looked up from germline, CDR1 is LGHNA and CDR2 is YSLEER. The junction had 6 bases not matched to a gene; V was cut back by 4 bases and J by 2 bases.

V is TRBV7-2 and J is TRBJ1-2; D might be TRBD1 (6 bases). The CDR3 covers 13 residues. Germline CDR1 SGHTA, CDR2 FQGNSA. With 1 base removed from V and 8 bases from J, the gap between germline ends came to 11 bases. The DNA of the CDR3 is TGTGCCAGCAGCTTAGACAGGGCAAGGGGCTACACCTTC. As protein: CASSLDRARGYTF.

As DNA, the CDR3 is TGTGCCAGCTCACGTACGAGTGATCAGCCCCAGCATTTT. It translates to CASSRTSDQPQHF. The chain recombines TRBV18 with TRBJ1-5; no clear D. The ends were cut back, 4 bases at V and 5 bases at J, with 9 bases in the middle. The V gene's germline CDR1 is KGHSH and CDR2 LQKENI. This CDR3 has 13 amino acids.